This T cell receptor (beta chain) is from a study of tumor and adjacent non-tumor tissue in lung cancer. Turning to the study itself: Approximately 4.2 million productive TCRbeta reads were obtained per sample on average. Study-level points and caveats: Tumor repertoires had a smaller top 100 clone share than normal lung. Tumor tissue had significantly higher TCR diversity than normal lung.

The CDR3 contains 22 residues. The germline V gene has CDR1 SEHNR and CDR2 FQNEAQ (reference sequence). J lost 6 bases, V lost 6 bases, and 27 bases had no gene match. This sample's RNA came from whole unsorted tissue. As regards this clonotype: Its antigen is as yet unknown.

Three rounds of nested PCR, following a modified ARM-PCR protocol, produced the TCRbeta library. TCRdb re-called the multiplex PCR reads with MiXCR, one entry per CDR3 protein. The profile shows some 80,000 distinct CDR3 sequences, approximately 77% of them singletons. Source material: lung tumor tissue. The chain links TRBV7-9 to TRBJ2-3; 13 bases map to TRBD2. This TCR was recovered from a middle-aged woman with non-small cell lung cancer. The CDR3 protein is CASRSFAETSGRASGVSDTQYF. The CDR3 bases are TGTGCCAGCAGATCATTCGCCGAAACTAGCGGGAGGGCCTCGGGGGTTTCGGATACGCAGTATTTT.